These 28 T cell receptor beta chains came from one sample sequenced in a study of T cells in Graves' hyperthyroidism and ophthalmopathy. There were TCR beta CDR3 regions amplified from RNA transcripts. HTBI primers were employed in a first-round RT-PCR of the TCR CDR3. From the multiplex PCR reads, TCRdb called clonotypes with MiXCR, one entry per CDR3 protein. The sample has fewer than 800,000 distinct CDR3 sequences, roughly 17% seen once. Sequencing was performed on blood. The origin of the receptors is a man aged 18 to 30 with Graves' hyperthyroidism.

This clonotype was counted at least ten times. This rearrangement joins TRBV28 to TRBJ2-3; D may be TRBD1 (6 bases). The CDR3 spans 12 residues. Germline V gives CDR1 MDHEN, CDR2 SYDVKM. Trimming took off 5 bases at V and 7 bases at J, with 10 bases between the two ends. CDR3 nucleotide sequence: TGTGCCAGCAGTCTCAGGGGTAATACGCAGTATTTT. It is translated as CASSLRGNTQYF.

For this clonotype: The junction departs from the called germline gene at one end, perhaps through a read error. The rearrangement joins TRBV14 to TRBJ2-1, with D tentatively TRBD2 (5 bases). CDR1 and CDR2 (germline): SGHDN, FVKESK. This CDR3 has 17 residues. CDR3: CASSQNRGFSSYNEQLF. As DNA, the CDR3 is TGTGCCAGCAGCCAAAACCGAGGGTTCAGCTCCTACAATGAGCAGCTCTTC.

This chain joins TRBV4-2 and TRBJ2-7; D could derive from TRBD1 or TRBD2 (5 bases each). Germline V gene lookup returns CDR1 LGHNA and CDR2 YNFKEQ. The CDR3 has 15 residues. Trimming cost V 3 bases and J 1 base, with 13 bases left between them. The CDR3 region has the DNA TGTGCCAGCAGCCAGTCCCGGGACCCGTCCTACGAGCAGTACTTC. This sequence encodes CASSQSRDPSYEQYF.

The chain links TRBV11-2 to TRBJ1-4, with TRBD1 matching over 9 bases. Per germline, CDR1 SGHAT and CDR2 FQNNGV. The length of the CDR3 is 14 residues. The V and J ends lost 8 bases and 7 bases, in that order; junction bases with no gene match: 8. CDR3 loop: CASAATGGGEKLFF. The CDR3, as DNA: TGTGCCAGCGCTGCGACAGGGGGAGGTGAAAAACTGTTTTTT. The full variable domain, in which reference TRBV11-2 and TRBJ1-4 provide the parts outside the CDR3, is EAGVAQSPRYKIIEKRQSVAFWCNPISGHATLYWYQQILGQGPKLLIQFQNNGVVDDSQLPKDRFSAERLKGVDSTLKIQPAKLEDSAVYLCASAATGGGEKLFFGSGTQLSVL.

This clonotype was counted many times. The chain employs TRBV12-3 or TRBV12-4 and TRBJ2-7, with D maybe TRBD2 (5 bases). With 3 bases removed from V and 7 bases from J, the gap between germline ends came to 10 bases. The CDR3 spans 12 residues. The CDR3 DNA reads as TGTGCCAGCAGTTTGGAGGTCTCGGAGCAGTACTTC. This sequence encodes CASSLEVSEQYF.

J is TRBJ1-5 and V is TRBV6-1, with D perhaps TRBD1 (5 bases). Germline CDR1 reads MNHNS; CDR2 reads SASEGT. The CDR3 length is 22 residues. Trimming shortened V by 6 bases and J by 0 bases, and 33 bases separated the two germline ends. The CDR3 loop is CASSESGEGSKFIPLSNQPQHF. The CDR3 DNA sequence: TGTGCCAGCAGCGAATCGGGGGAGGGGTCAAAATTTATCCCCCTTAGCAATCAGCCCCAGCATTTT.

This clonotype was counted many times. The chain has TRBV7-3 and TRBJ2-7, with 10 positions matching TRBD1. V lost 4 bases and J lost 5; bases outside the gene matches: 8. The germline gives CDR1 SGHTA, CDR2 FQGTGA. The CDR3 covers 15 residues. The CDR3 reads CASSSPRQGADEQYF. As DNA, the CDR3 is TGTGCCAGCAGCTCACCAAGACAGGGGGCTGACGAGCAGTACTTC.

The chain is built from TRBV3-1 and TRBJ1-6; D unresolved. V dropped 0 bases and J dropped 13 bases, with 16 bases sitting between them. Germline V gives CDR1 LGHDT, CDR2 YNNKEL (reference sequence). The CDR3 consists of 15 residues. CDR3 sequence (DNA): TGTGCCAGCAGCCAAGAGGGAGCGGATTCGGGGCCCCTCCACTTT. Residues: CASSQEGADSGPLHF.

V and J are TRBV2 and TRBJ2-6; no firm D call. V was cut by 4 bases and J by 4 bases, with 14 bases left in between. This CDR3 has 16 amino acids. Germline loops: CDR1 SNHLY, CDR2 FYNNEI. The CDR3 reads CASSGLMVGGANVLTF. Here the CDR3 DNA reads TGTGCCAGCAGTGGCCTGATGGTGGGCGGGGCCAACGTCCTGACTTTC.

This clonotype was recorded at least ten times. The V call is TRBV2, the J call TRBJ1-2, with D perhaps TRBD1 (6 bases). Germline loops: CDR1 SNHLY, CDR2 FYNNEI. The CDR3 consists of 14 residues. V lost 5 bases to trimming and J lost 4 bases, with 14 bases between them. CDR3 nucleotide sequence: TGTGCCAGCAGTTCCACCGACAGGATCTATGGCTACACCTTC. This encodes CASSSTDRIYGYTF. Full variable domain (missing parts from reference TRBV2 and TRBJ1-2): EPEVTQTPSHQVTQMGQEVILRCVPISNHLYFYWYRQILGQKVEFLVSFYNNEISEKSEIFDDQFSVERPDGSNFTLKIRSTKLEDSAMYFCASSSTDRIYGYTFGSGTRLTVV.

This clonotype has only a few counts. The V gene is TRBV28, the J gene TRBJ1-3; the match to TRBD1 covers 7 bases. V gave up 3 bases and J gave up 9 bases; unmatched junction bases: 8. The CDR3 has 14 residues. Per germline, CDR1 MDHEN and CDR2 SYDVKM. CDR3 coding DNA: TGTGCCAGCAGTTTGGTGGACAGGCGGGCCACCATATATTTT. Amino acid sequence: CASSLVDRRATIYF.

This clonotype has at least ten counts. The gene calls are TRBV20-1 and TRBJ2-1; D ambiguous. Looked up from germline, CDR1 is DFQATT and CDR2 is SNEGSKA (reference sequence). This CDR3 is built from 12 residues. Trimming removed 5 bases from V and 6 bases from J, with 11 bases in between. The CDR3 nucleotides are TGCAGTGCTTCGACCCTTGGCAATGAGCAGTTCTTC. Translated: CSASTLGNEQFF.

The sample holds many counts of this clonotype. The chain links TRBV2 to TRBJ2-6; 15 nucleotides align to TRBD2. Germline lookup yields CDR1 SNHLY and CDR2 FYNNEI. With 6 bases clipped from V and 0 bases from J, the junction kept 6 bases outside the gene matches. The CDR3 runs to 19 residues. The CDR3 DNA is TGTGCCAGCAGCCCGGGACTAGCGGGAGGTCTCTCTGGGGCCAACGTCCTGACTTTC. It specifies CASSPGLAGGLSGANVLTF.

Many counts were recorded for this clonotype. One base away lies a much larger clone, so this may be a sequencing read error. The CDR3 DNA sequence: TGTGCCAGCAGCCAGATAGGCTACGAGCAGTACTTC. Encoded protein: CASSQIGYEQYF. The chain recombines TRBV3-1 with TRBJ2-7; D is unresolved. The germline V gene encodes CDR1 LGHDT and CDR2 YNNKEL (reference sequence). This CDR3 is 12 amino acids long. V lost 3 bases to trimming and J lost 3 bases, with 6 bases between them.

The CDR3 DNA is TGTGCCAGTAGGGGCGGGAGAAGTGCCGGGGAGCTGTTTTTT. This sequence encodes CASRGGRSAGELFF. This chain connects TRBV19 to TRBJ2-2; 7 bases line up with TRBD2. The CDR3 runs to 14 residues. V shed 6 bases, J shed 6 bases, and the junction held 7 bases outside the gene matches. Germline V gene data show CDR1 as LNHDA and CDR2 as SQIVND (reference sequence).

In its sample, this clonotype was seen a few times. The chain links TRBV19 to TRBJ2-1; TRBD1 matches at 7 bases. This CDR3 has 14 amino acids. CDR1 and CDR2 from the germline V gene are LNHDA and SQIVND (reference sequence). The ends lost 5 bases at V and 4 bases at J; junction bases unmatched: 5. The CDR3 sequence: CASSPRGYYNEQFF. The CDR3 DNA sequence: TGTGCCAGTAGTCCCAGGGGGTATTACAATGAGCAGTTCTTC.

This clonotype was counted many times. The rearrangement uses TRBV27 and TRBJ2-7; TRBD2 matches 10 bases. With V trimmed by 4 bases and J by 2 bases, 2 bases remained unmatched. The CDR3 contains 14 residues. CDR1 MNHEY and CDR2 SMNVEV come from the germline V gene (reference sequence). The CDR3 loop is CASSSSGGPYEQYF. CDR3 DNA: TGTGCCAGCAGTTCTAGCGGGGGCCCCTACGAGCAGTACTTC.

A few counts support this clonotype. CDR3 coding DNA: TGTGCCAGCAGTCCCGGCGGTAGCGGGAGAGCTGGGCAGTTCTTC. The encoded protein is CASSPGGSGRAGQFF. The chain combines TRBV12-3 or TRBV12-4 with TRBJ2-1, with 9 bases lining up with TRBD2. The trim removed 5 bases at V and 12 bases at J, leaving 14 bases unmatched. This CDR3 spans 15 amino acids.

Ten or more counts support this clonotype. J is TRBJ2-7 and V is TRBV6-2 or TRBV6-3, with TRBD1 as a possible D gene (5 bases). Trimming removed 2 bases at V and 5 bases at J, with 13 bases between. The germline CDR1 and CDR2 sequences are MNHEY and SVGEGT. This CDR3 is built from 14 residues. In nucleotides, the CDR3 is TGTGCCAGCAGTTACAGGGGCCGGACGGACGAGCAGTACTTC. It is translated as CASSYRGRTDEQYF.

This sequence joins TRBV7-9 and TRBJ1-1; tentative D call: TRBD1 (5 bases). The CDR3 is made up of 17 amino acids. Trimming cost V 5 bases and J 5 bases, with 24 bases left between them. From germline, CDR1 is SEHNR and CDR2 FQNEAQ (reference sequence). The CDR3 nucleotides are TGTGCCAGCAGCCCGCCGGGGGAAGGGAAGGGTGGGACTGAAGCTTTCTTT. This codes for CASSPPGEGKGGTEAFF.

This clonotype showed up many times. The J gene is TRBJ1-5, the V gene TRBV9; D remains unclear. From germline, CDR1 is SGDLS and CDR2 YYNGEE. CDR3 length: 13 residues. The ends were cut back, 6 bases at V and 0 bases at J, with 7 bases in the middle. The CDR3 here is CASIDDSNQPQHF. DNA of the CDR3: TGTGCCAGCATTGACGATAGCAATCAGCCCCAGCATTTT.

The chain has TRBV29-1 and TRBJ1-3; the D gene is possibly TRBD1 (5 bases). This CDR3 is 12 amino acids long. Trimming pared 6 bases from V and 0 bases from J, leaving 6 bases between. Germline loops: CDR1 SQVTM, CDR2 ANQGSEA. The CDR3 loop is CSVTVSGNTIYF. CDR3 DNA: TGCAGCGTGACAGTCTCTGGAAACACCATATATTTT. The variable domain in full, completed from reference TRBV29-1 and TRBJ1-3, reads SAVISQKPSRDICQRGTSLTIQCQVDSQVTMMFWYRQQPGQSLTLIATANQGSEATYESGFVIDKFPISRPNLTFSTLTVSNMSPEDSSIYLCSVTVSGNTIYFGEGSWLTVV.

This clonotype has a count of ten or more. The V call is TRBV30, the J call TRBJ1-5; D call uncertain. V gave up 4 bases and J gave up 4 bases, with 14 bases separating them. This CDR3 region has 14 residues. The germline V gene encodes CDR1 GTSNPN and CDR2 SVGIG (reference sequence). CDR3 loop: CAWNWLQGNQPQHF. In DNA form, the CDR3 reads TGTGCCTGGAATTGGCTCCAAGGTAATCAGCCCCAGCATTTT. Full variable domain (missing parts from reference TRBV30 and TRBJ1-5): SQTIHQWPATLVQPVGSPLSLECTVEGTSNPNLYWYRQAAGRGLQLLFYSVGIGQISSEVPQNLSASRPQDRQFILSSKKLLLSDSGFYLCAWNWLQGNQPQHFGDGTRLSIL.

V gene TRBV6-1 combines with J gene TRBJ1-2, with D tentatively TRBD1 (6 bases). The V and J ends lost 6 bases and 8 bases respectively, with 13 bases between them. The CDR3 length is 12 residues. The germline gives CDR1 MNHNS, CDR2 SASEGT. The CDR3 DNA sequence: TGTGCCAGCAGCCGGGACAATCAGGGCTACACCTTC. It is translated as CASSRDNQGYTF.

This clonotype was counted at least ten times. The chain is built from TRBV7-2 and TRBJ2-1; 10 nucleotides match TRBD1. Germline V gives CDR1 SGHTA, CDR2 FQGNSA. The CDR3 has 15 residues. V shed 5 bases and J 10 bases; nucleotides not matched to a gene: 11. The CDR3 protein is CASSADRGWAREQFF. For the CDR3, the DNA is TGTGCCAGCAGCGCGGACAGGGGGTGGGCTCGAGAGCAGTTCTTC.

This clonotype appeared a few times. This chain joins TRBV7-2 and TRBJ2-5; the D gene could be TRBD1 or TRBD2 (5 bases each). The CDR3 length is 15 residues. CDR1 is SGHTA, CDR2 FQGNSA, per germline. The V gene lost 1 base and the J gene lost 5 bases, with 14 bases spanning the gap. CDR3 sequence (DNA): TGTGCCAGCAGCTTAGTCTCAGGGTGGGGGGAGACCCAGTACTTC. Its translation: CASSLVSGWGETQYF.

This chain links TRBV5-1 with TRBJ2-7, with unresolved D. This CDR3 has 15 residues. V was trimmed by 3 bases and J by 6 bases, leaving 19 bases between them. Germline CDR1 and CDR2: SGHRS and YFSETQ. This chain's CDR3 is CASSSTVSLTGEQYF. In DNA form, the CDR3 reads TGCGCCAGCAGCTCAACGGTCTCATTAACGGGCGAGCAGTACTTC.

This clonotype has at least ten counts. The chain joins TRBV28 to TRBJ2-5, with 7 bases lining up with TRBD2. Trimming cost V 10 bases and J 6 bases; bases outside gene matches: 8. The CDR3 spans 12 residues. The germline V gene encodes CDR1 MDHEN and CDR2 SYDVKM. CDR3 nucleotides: TGTGCCACCACGCCGGGGGGAAAGACCCAGTACTTC. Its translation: CATTPGGKTQYF.